Below are 3 T cell receptor beta chains sequenced from a single sample in a study of CD8 T cells in Susac syndrome. The RNA, 0.5 to 1 ug, was put through reverse transcription using random hexamers. TCRdb reprocessed the immunoSEQ multiplex PCR reads with MiXCR, giving one entry per CDR3 protein. The sample has 150,000 to 200,000 distinct CDR3 sequences, around 93% seen once. Sequencing was carried out using CD4+ T cells from PBMCs. All receptors come from a human donor in good health.

This sequence joins TRBV29-1 and TRBJ1-1, with a possible D match to TRBD1 (5 bases). The V end lost 7 bases, the J end lost 3 bases, and 15 bases lay between the germline ends. The germline V gene has CDR1 SQVTM and CDR2 ANQGSEA. The CDR3 has 13 residues. The CDR3 nucleotides are TGCAGCGCTGGGGGGGGAGCGTACACTGAAGCTTTCTTT. The encoded protein is CSAGGGAYTEAFF. The full variable domain, with the rest looked up from reference TRBV29-1 and TRBJ1-1, is SAVISQKPSRDICQRGTSLTIQCQVDSQVTMMFWYRQQPGQSLTLIATANQGSEATYESGFVIDKFPISRPNLTFSTLTVSNMSPEDSSIYLCSAGGGAYTEAFFGQGTRLTVV.

The chain is built from TRBV7-8 and TRBJ2-5; D is possibly TRBD2 (6 bases). This CDR3 has 16 amino acids. V was clipped by 3 bases and J by 2 bases, with 16 bases between them. The V gene's germline CDR1 is SGHVS and CDR2 FQNEAQ. The CDR3 is CASSFGGSGGQETQYF. DNA for the CDR3: TGTGCCAGCAGCTTTGGGGGTAGCGGAGGGCAAGAGACCCAGTACTTC.

The chain joins TRBV2 to TRBJ1-1; D is possibly TRBD1 (6 bases). The CDR3 covers 13 residues. The germline V and J ends were trimmed by 7 bases and 0 bases, with 9 bases remaining between them. Germline lookup yields CDR1 SNHLY and CDR2 FYNNEI. CDR3 in amino acids: CASIHRVNTEAFF. CDR3 sequence (DNA): TGTGCCAGCATTCACAGGGTGAACACTGAAGCTTTCTTT.